The 22 T cell receptor beta chains below were found in one sample sequenced in a study of shared clonotypes between healthy human individuals. Generated by immunoSEQ multiplex PCR, the TCRdb table keeps only in-frame clones and is missing some. The sample carries about 380,000 clones, just over 95% recorded once. The sequenced material came from memory CD8+ T cells sorted from blood. Regarding subset: CD45RO+ cells pooled with CCR7-negative TemRA cells. All receptors derive from a man under 40 in good health.

This clone has a handful of counts. The same CDR3 is also encoded by other DNA sequences in this sample. The V and J genes are TRBV30 and TRBJ2-5; D ambiguous. The germline V and J ends were trimmed by 0 bases and 5 bases, with 4 bases remaining between them. Per germline, CDR1 GTSNPN and CDR2 SVGIG (reference sequence). The CDR3 loop spans 11 amino acids. The CDR3 sequence is CAWSVGETQYF. For the CDR3, the DNA is TGTGCCTGGAGTGTAGGGGAGACCCAGTACTTC.

V gene TRBV21-1 combines with J gene TRBJ1-3. TRBV21-1 is described as a pseudogene. This CDR3 region has 13 residues. This chain's CDR3 is CASSKAAGNTIYF. CDR3 nucleotides: TGTGCCAGCAGCAAAGCGGCGGGTAACACCATATATTTT.

This clone was seen once. The genes are TRBV4-1 and TRBJ1-1; possibly TRBD1 for D (5 bases). V gave up 2 bases and J gave up 0 bases, with 10 bases separating them. The CDR3 spans 15 residues. In germline, CDR1 is MGHRA, CDR2 YSYEKL. The CDR3 loop is CASSQRETVNTEAFF. Written as DNA, the CDR3 is TGCGCCAGCAGCCAACGAGAGACAGTGAACACTGAAGCTTTCTTT.

The chain is built from TRBV19 and TRBJ2-3, with TRBD2 matching 9 bases. Germline-derived CDR1 and CDR2 are LNHDA and SQIVND (reference sequence). The junction had 4 bases not matched to a gene; V was cut back by 3 bases and J by 0 bases. CDR3 size: 16 residues. In nucleotides, the CDR3 is TGTGCCAGTAGTATGCTAGCGGGATCTAGCACAGATACGCAGTATTTT. This encodes CASSMLAGSSTDTQYF.

The rearrangement uses TRBV4-1 and TRBJ1-2, with no clear D. This CDR3 comprises 14 residues. The germline V gene has CDR1 MGHRA and CDR2 YSYEKL. V shed 1 base and J shed 2 bases, with 8 bases lying between them. CDR3 coding DNA: TGCGCCAGCAGCCAAGGTCCTTCCAACTATGGCTACACCTTC. It codes for CASSQGPSNYGYTF.

This clone was detected only once. The V call is TRBV29-1, the J call TRBJ2-7, with TRBD2 matching 12 bases. This CDR3 spans 18 amino acids. CDR1 is SQVTM, CDR2 ANQGSEA, per germline. Trimming at V came to 7 bases and at J to 0 bases, leaving 16 bases not matched to a gene. Here the CDR3 reads CSGRQLAGGLRSSYEQYF. Written as DNA, the CDR3 is TGCAGCGGAAGACAACTAGCGGGAGGTCTCAGGAGCTCCTACGAGCAGTACTTC.

This chain connects TRBV5-1 to TRBJ2-2; D is ambiguous. V lost 4 bases and J 7 bases, leaving 8 bases between the germline ends. CDR3 length: 12 residues. Germline V gene lookup returns CDR1 SGHRS and CDR2 YFSETQ. In DNA form, the CDR3 reads TGCGCCAGCAGCCCAGATAGCGGGGAGCTGTTTTTT. Amino acid sequence: CASSPDSGELFF.

V usage is TRBV28 and J usage is TRBJ1-1; D is undetermined. CDR3 length equals 14 residues. The V end lost 5 bases, the J end lost 4 bases, and 14 bases lay between the germline ends. CDR1 is MDHEN and CDR2 is SYDVKM in the germline V gene. The CDR3 DNA follows: TGTGCCAGCAGTCCCCGGACCAAGTCCACTGAAGCTTTCTTT. As protein: CASSPRTKSTEAFF. Looking up the rest from reference TRBV28 and TRBJ1-1 gives the full variable domain: DVKVTQSSRYLVKRTGEKVFLECVQDMDHENMFWYRQDPGLGLRLIYFSYDVKMKEKGDIPEGYSVSREKKERFSLILESASTNQTSMYLCASSPRTKSTEAFFGQGTRLTVV.

The chain joins TRBV21-1 to TRBJ2-2; TRBD1, the table's D call, lacks a check against the DNA. TRBV21-1 is reported as a pseudogene. This CDR3 contains 19 residues. CDR3 coding DNA: TGTGCCAGCAGCAAATCCCTCAAAGGACCAGGGCCAAACACCGGGGAGCTGTTTTTT. This codes for CASSKSLKGPGPNTGELFF.

The rearrangement uses TRBV4-2 and TRBJ2-5; 10 nucleotides line up with TRBD1. The CDR3 runs 16 residues. CDR1 LGHNA and CDR2 YNFKEQ come from the germline V gene. V dropped 0 bases and J dropped 3; count of bases not matched to a gene: 4. The CDR3 DNA sequence: TGTGCCAGCAGCCAAGATCGGGGGACAGGGGAAGAGACCCAGTACTTC. Its protein is CASSQDRGTGEETQYF.

The chain uses TRBV13 and TRBJ2-5; maybe TRBD2 (5 bases). The CDR3 contains 13 residues. V lost 8 bases and J 0 bases, leaving 10 bases between the germline ends. Germline V gives CDR1 PRHDT, CDR2 FYEKMQ (reference sequence). CDR3 residues: CASGRRDQETQYF. The CDR3 coding sequence is TGTGCCAGCGGCCGGCGGGACCAAGAGACCCAGTACTTC.

This clone showed up just once. The rearrangement links TRBV4-2 to TRBJ2-3; 8 bases fit TRBD2. Germline V gene sequence: CDR1 LGHNA, CDR2 YNFKEQ. CDR3 size: 16 residues. V lost 1 base to trimming and J lost 2 bases; unmatched junction nucleotides: 5. The CDR3 DNA sequence: TGTGCCAGCAGCCAAGGAGCGGGGGCCCACACAGATACGCAGTATTTT. This encodes CASSQGAGAHTDTQYF.

This sequence joins TRBV29-1 and TRBJ2-3; D is unresolved. V lost 4 bases to trimming and J lost 2 bases, with 10 bases between them. Germline V gene lookup returns CDR1 SQVTM and CDR2 ANQGSEA. The CDR3 is made up of 13 amino acids. The CDR3 sequence: CSVGLAYTDTQYF. Here the CDR3 DNA reads TGCAGCGTTGGTTTGGCTTACACAGATACGCAGTATTTT.

The chain has TRBV15 and TRBJ2-2; 12 nucleotides match TRBD2. In germline, CDR1 is LNHNV, CDR2 YYDKDF (reference sequence). This CDR3 comprises 21 residues. V was pared by 0 bases and J by 1 base, with 12 bases of the junction left unmatched. CDR3 loop: CATSRDRRLAGVTQNTGELFF. In DNA, the CDR3 is TGTGCCACCAGCAGAGATCGTAGACTAGCGGGAGTCACGCAGAACACCGGGGAGCTGTTTTTT.

V usage is TRBV19 and J usage is TRBJ2-7; the D gene could be TRBD1 or TRBD2 (5 bases each). V lost 4 bases and J 0 bases, leaving 13 bases between the germline ends. This CDR3 is 15 amino acids long. Germline loops: CDR1 LNHDA, CDR2 SQIVND (reference sequence). CDR3 residues: CASSRLPGPSYEQYF. Written as DNA, the CDR3 is TGTGCCAGTAGTAGACTCCCGGGGCCCTCCTACGAGCAGTACTTC.

DNA for the CDR3: TGTGCCAGCAGCCCTTGGACTAGTTTCAATGAGCAGTTCTTC. Encoded protein: CASSPWTSFNEQFF. The V and J genes are TRBV7-9 and TRBJ2-1; 7 bases map to TRBD2. The V segment lost 5 bases and the J segment 6 bases; nucleotides outside the gene matches: 7. CDR3 length: 14 residues. Germline loops: CDR1 SEHNR, CDR2 FQNEAQ (reference sequence). The variable domain in full, completed from reference TRBV7-9 and TRBJ2-1, reads DTGVSQNPRHKITKRGQNVTFRCDPISEHNRLYWYRQTLGQGPEFLTYFQNEAQLEKSRLLSDRFSAERPKGSFSTLEIQRTEQGDSAMYLCASSPWTSFNEQFFGPGTRLTVL.

The CDR3 here is CASSLWTASSYNEQFF. As DNA, the CDR3 is TGTGCCAGCAGCTTGTGGACGGCTAGCTCCTACAATGAGCAGTTCTTC. The chain joins TRBV7-9 to TRBJ2-1; D gene unclear. Trimming shortened V by 3 bases and J by 0 bases, and 12 bases separated the two germline ends. From germline, CDR1 is SEHNR and CDR2 FQNEAQ (reference sequence). The CDR3 loop spans 16 amino acids.

The J gene is TRBJ1-5, the V gene TRBV6-4; TRBD1 matches at 7 bases. Germline values: CDR1 MRHNA, CDR2 SNTAGT. After removal of 2 bases from V and 2 bases from J, the junction contained 0 bases not matched to a gene. The CDR3 loop spans 14 amino acids. This CDR3 reads CASSDGQGNQPQHF. The CDR3 DNA is TGTGCCAGCAGTGACGGACAGGGCAATCAGCCCCAGCATTTT.

This rearrangement joins TRBV4-1 to TRBJ2-2; D not certain. Trimming removed 0 bases from V and 3 bases from J, with 8 bases in between. There are 15 residues in the CDR3. Germline CDR1 is MGHRA and CDR2 is YSYEKL. Written as DNA, the CDR3 is TGCGCCAGCAGCCAAGAAAACTCATACACCGGGGAGCTGTTTTTT. Encoded protein: CASSQENSYTGELFF.

The chain is built from TRBV5-8 and TRBJ1-2, with 7 bases lining up with TRBD1. Germline V lookup: CDR1 SGHTS, CDR2 YDEGEE. V lost 7 bases and J lost 5; bases outside the gene matches: 14. The CDR3 is 15 amino acids. CDR3 amino acids: CASAQPPGQYYGYTF. DNA for the CDR3: TGTGCCAGCGCCCAACCCCCGGGACAGTATTATGGCTACACCTTC.

The chain links TRBV7-2 to TRBJ2-1; the D is unclear. Germline CDR1 is SGHTA and CDR2 is FQGNSA. Between the trimmed V and J ends, which lost 2 bases and 4 bases, there was a span of 15 bases. This CDR3 contains 16 residues. The CDR3 sequence is CASSLYARSQYNEQFF. CDR3 DNA sequence: TGTGCCAGCAGCTTATACGCCCGTAGTCAGTACAATGAGCAGTTCTTC. Full variable domain (missing parts from reference TRBV7-2 and TRBJ2-1): GAGVSQSPSNKVTEKGKDVELRCDPISGHTALYWYRQSLGQGLEFLIYFQGNSAPDKSGLPSDRFSAERTGGSVSTLTIQRTQQEDSAVYLCASSLYARSQYNEQFFGPGTRLTVL.

This clone was observed a single time. An end of the junction differs from the germline gene, which may be a read error. This specimen includes other DNA sequences encoding the same CDR3. The chain combines TRBV11-3 with TRBJ1-1; no clear D. This CDR3 is built from 12 residues. Germline V CDR1 and CDR2: SGHNT, YENEEA. CDR3 residues: CASSFRRAEAFF. CDR3 in DNA: TGTGCCAGCAGCTTTCGACGGGCTGAAGCCTTCTTT.